This record looks at one T cell receptor beta chain sequence and its context. The entry originates in a study of identical twins. CDR1 and CDR2 from the germline V gene are SGHRS and YFSETQ. V was pared by 1 base and J by 5 bases, with 6 bases between. The CDR3 has 12 amino acids. TCRdb reprocessed the 5' RACE reads via MiXCR and lists one record per CDR3 protein. This table holds 1.5 million or so distinct CDR3 sequences, roughly a third found once. This clonotype was sampled from a newborn girl in good health. The gene calls are TRBV5-1 and TRBJ2-5; D not certain. Sequencing input: cord blood. CDR3 DNA sequence: TGCGCCAGCAGCTTGAAGTGGGAGACCCAGTACTTC. Translating it yields CASSLKWETQYF.